The source of this TCR beta chain is a study of T cells in Graves' hyperthyroidism and ophthalmopathy. The study's findings and limits: A model using 13 V-J features told ophthalmopathy apart from stable hyperthyroidism.

RNA transcripts gave rise to amplified TCR beta CDR3 regions. A set of HTBI primers served as the primers for a first-round RT-PCR of the TCR CDR3. Each CDR3 protein gets one entry after TCRdb re-called the multiplex PCR reads with MiXCR. Altogether about half a million distinct CDR3 sequences are present, less than 25% being singletons, with the ten largest covering approximately 25%. CDR3 length equals 14 residues. V was clipped by 1 base and J by 3 bases, with 10 bases between them. As to this clonotype: Its antigen is unidentified.

The TCR sequence derives from a man aged 18 to 29 with Graves' hyperthyroidism. The rearrangement uses TRBV12-3 or TRBV12-4 and TRBJ2-7; D gene uncertain. Sequencing used blood. CDR3 amino acids: CASSLGRRVYEQYF. CDR3 coding DNA: TGTGCCAGCAGTTTAGGACGAAGAGTCTACGAGCAGTACTTC.